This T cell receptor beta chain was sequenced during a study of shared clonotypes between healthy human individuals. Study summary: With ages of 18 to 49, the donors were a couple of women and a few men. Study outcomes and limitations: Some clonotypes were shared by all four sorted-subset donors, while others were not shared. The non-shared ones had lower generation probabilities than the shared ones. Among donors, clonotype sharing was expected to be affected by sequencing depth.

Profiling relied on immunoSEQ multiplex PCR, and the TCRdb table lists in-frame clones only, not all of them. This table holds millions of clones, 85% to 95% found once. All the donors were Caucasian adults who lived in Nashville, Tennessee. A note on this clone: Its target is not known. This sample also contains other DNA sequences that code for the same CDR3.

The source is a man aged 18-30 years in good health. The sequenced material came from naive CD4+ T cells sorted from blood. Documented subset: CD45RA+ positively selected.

The CDR3 loop is CASSLDRDGYTF. The DNA of the CDR3 is TGTGCCAGCAGCTTGGACAGGGATGGCTACACCTTC. The chain joins TRBV5-4 to TRBJ1-2; TRBD1 is a possible D gene (6 bases). Germline V gene lookup returns CDR1 SGHNT and CDR2 YYREEE (reference sequence). The V and J ends lost 0 bases and 6 bases respectively, with 6 bases between them. There are 12 residues in the CDR3.